These 32 T cell receptor beta chains were all obtained from the same sample, sequenced in a study of shared clonotypes between healthy human individuals (TCRdb year 2020). The library came from the immunoSEQ multiplex PCR assay. Not all clones reach the TCRdb copy of this immuneACCESS table, which keeps in-frame sequences only. Checked studies attribute under half of the gap to unresolved V genes and leave the rest unexplained. This sample comprises hundreds of thousands of clones, about three quarters of them detected only once. In total, the top ten clones hold around 1.8% of the sample. Sequencing input: memory CD4+ T cells sorted from blood. The cell subset or site tag for this specimen amounts to: CD45RA-negative fraction. These receptors came from a woman in her 30s in good health.

The chain carries TRBV10-3 and TRBJ2-5, with 9 bases fitting TRBD1. Per germline, CDR1 ENHRY and CDR2 SYGVKD. The CDR3 contains 17 residues. V shed 10 bases, J shed 4 bases, and the junction held 19 bases outside the gene matches. As DNA, the CDR3 is TGTGCCACTGGGTCTACCGGGACAGGGCCCGGGGGAGAGACCCAGTACTTC. It yields the protein CATGSTGTGPGGETQYF.

There are a few counts of this clone. Other DNA sequences from this sample encode an identical CDR3 as well. The gene calls are TRBV28 and TRBJ2-5; D is ambiguous. The germline CDR1 and CDR2 sequences are MDHEN and SYDVKM. Trimming took off 1 base at V and 2 bases at J, with 2 bases between the two ends. The CDR3 is 12 amino acids. The CDR3 region is CASSLSQETQYF. Written as DNA, the CDR3 is TGTGCCAGCAGTTTATCGCAAGAGACCCAGTACTTC.

The rearrangement links TRBV2 to TRBJ2-3; 7 bases match TRBD1. V lost 11 bases and J lost 2; bases outside the gene matches: 10. This CDR3 comprises 14 residues. Germline V lookup: CDR1 SNHLY, CDR2 FYNNEI. The CDR3 nucleotides read TGTGCCCATTGGACAGGTCCAGTCACAGATACGCAGTATTTT. Its protein product is CAHWTGPVTDTQYF.

The chain has TRBV11-3 and TRBJ2-3; 7 positions agree with TRBD1. The CDR3 has 14 residues. The V segment lost 4 bases and the J segment 1 base; nucleotides outside the gene matches: 2. Germline CDR1 and CDR2: SGHNT and YENEEA. CDR3 nucleotide sequence: TGTGCCAGCAGCTCCACAGGGGGCACAGATACGCAGTATTTT. Its protein is CASSSTGGTDTQYF. Combining the CDR3 with reference TRBV11-3 and TRBJ2-3 gives the whole variable domain EAGVVQSPRYKIIEKKQPVAFWCNPISGHNTLYWYLQNLGQGPELLIRYENEEAVDDSQLPKDRFSAERLKGVDSTLKIQPAELGDSAVYLCASSSTGGTDTQYFGPGTRLTVL.

Many counts were recorded for this clone. The same CDR3 arises from other DNA sequences in this sample as well. V and J are TRBV5-1 and TRBJ2-2; 7 bases align to TRBD1. This CDR3 has 15 residues. J was trimmed by 7 bases and V by 0 bases; bases with no gene match: 6. Per the germline V gene, CDR1 is SGHRS and CDR2 is YFSETQ. CDR3 loop: CASSLGDRDFGELFF. CDR3 coding DNA: TGCGCCAGCAGCTTGGGCGACAGGGATTTCGGGGAGCTGTTTTTT.

This clone was observed a single time. The chain links TRBV25-1 to TRBJ1-5; D gene ambiguous. V lost 2 bases and J lost 5, with 10 bases in between. There are 14 residues in the CDR3. Germline CDR1 is MGHDK and CDR2 is SYGVNS. The CDR3: CASSERNQYQPQHF. CDR3 nucleotide sequence: TGTGCCAGCAGTGAACGGAACCAATATCAGCCCCAGCATTTT.

This clone has ten or more counts. The J gene is TRBJ2-7, the V gene TRBV10-2, with 9 bases identical to TRBD2. The CDR3 sequence is 15 residues long. The V and J ends lost 6 bases and 7 bases, in that order; junction bases with no gene match: 13. CDR1 is WSHSY and CDR2 is SAAADI in the germline V gene. CDR3 amino acids: CASRGGLAGLGEQYF. CDR3 DNA sequence: TGCGCCAGCAGGGGTGGGCTAGCGGGACTCGGGGAGCAGTACTTC.

The chain carries TRBV5-1 and TRBJ2-2; D not certain. Trimming removed 1 base from V and 3 bases from J, with 4 bases in between. The CDR3 has 13 residues. CDR1 is SGHRS, CDR2 YFSETQ, per germline. In nucleotides, the CDR3 is TGCGCCAGCAGCTTGAGCTACACCGGGGAGCTGTTTTTT. Residues: CASSLSYTGELFF.

This rearrangement joins TRBV5-6 to TRBJ1-1; D gene ambiguous. CDR1 SGHDT and CDR2 YYEEEE come from the germline V gene. Trimming stripped 4 bases from V and 11 bases from J, with 15 bases between. The CDR3 sequence is 12 residues long. The CDR3 loop reads CASSPGGGYAFF. The CDR3 nucleotides are TGTGCCAGCAGCCCGGGCGGAGGGTACGCTTTCTTT.

The chain employs TRBV18 and TRBJ1-3; D is possibly TRBD1 (5 bases). This CDR3 has 13 amino acids. Per germline, CDR1 KGHSH and CDR2 LQKENI. V dropped 6 bases and J dropped 7 bases, with 13 bases sitting between them. CDR3 sequence (DNA): TGTGCCAGCTCGCAGGGCTGGGGGAACACCATATATTTT. The encoded protein is CASSQGWGNTIYF.

This sequence joins TRBV11-2 and TRBJ2-3; D not resolved. Germline assignment: CDR1 SGHAT and CDR2 FQNNGV. Trimming pared 7 bases from V and 1 base from J, leaving 9 bases between. The CDR3 length is 13 residues. The CDR3 protein is CASNFLGTDTQYF. CDR3 bases: TGTGCCAGCAACTTCCTGGGCACAGATACGCAGTATTTT.

The rearrangement uses TRBV10-3 and TRBJ2-1; D is perhaps TRBD1 (6 bases). Germline V gives CDR1 ENHRY, CDR2 SYGVKD. The CDR3 length is 14 residues. The V and J ends lost 3 bases and 4 bases respectively, with 10 bases between them. The CDR3 coding sequence is TGTGCCATCAGTGAACAGGGACCGTACAATGAGCAGTTCTTC. This codes for CAISEQGPYNEQFF.

The rearrangement uses TRBV30 and TRBJ1-4, with TRBD1 matching over 7 bases. The CDR3 consists of 14 residues. V gave up 0 bases and J gave up 11 bases; unmatched junction bases: 9. CDR1 is GTSNPN and CDR2 is SVGIG in the germline V gene (reference sequence). CDR3 residues: CAWSVTGAGDKLFF. The CDR3, as DNA: TGTGCCTGGAGTGTAACAGGGGCCGGGGACAAACTGTTTTTT. The variable domain in full, with the rest retrieved from reference TRBV30 and TRBJ1-4, is SQTIHQWPATLVQPVGSPLSLECTVEGTSNPNLYWYRQAAGRGLQLLFYSVGIGQISSEVPQNLSASRPQDRQFILSSKKLLLSDSGFYLCAWSVTGAGDKLFFGSGTQLSVL.

This clone appeared a few times. The rearrangement uses TRBV4-1 and TRBJ2-3; 7 bases are a match to TRBD2. The CDR3 is 17 residues long. Germline V gene sequence: CDR1 MGHRA, CDR2 YSYEKL. V dropped 0 bases and J dropped 1; count of bases not matched to a gene: 7. The CDR3 is CASSQEGSGIGTDTQYF. The CDR3 nucleotides read TGCGCCAGCAGCCAAGAAGGAAGCGGGATTGGCACAGATACGCAGTATTTT.

The rearrangement uses TRBV6-1 and TRBJ1-5; D not resolved. The CDR3 has 14 amino acids. The V end lost 1 base, the J end lost 0 bases, and 4 bases lay between the germline ends. Per the germline V gene, CDR1 is MNHNS and CDR2 is SASEGT. The CDR3 loop reads CASSEGYSNQPQHF. CDR3 nucleotide sequence: TGTGCCAGCAGTGAAGGGTATAGCAATCAGCCCCAGCATTTT.

This chain uses TRBV10-3 with TRBJ2-3; 11 positions agree with TRBD1. Per the germline V gene, CDR1 is ENHRY and CDR2 is SYGVKD. The CDR3 covers 14 residues. The V and J ends lost 8 bases and 1 base, in that order; junction bases with no gene match: 2. The CDR3 coding sequence is TGTGCCATCGGACAGGGGGCGGGCACAGATACGCAGTATTTT. Amino acids: CAIGQGAGTDTQYF.

The chain is built from TRBV29-1 and TRBJ2-7, with 8 bases aligning to TRBD1. J lost 2 bases, V lost 5 bases, and 8 bases had no gene match. The CDR3 length is 14 residues. Germline assignment: CDR1 SQVTM and CDR2 ANQGSEA. The CDR3 loop reads CSVSSDRETYEQYF. The CDR3 bases are TGCAGCGTTTCCTCGGACAGGGAAACCTACGAGCAGTACTTC.

The V gene is TRBV29-1, the J gene TRBJ2-7, with 9 bases matching TRBD1. CDR3 length: 14 amino acids. V lost 7 bases and J lost 2; bases outside the gene matches: 9. Germline CDR1 is SQVTM and CDR2 is ANQGSEA. CDR3 loop: CSGTTGTGPYEQYF. DNA of the CDR3: TGCAGCGGTACTACCGGGACAGGGCCCTACGAGCAGTACTTC.

V gene TRBV6-5 combines with J gene TRBJ2-2, with D uncertain. CDR1 and CDR2 from the germline V gene are MNHEY and SVGAGI. This CDR3 is built from 15 residues. Trimming cost V 4 bases and J 1 base, with 10 bases left between them. The CDR3 spells CASSSQNRNTGELFF. DNA for the CDR3: TGTGCCAGCAGTTCCCAAAACAGGAACACCGGGGAGCTGTTTTTT.

The V call is TRBV28, the J call TRBJ2-7, with 9 bases aligning to TRBD2. This CDR3 contains 15 residues. Germline trimming cut 6 bases from V and 0 bases from J; bases unmatched to any gene: 6. Germline V gene data show CDR1 as MDHEN and CDR2 as SYDVKM. CDR3: CASSRHSGSSYEQYF. CDR3 sequence (DNA): TGTGCCAGCAGCCGGCATAGCGGGAGCTCCTACGAGCAGTACTTC.

The rearrangement links TRBV18 to TRBJ1-1; no reliable D call. The CDR3 runs 15 residues. CDR1 and CDR2 (germline): KGHSH, LQKENI. Trimming pared 3 bases from V and 3 bases from J, leaving 14 bases between. The CDR3 DNA sequence: TGTGCCAGCTCACCCGGGGTAGATCGGGACACTGAAGCTTTCTTT. Protein product: CASSPGVDRDTEAFF.

A single count supports this clone. This chain connects TRBV18 to TRBJ2-7; TRBD1 matches at 8 bases. Germline trimming cut 6 bases from V and 11 bases from J; bases unmatched to any gene: 18. The CDR3 loop spans 15 amino acids. In germline, CDR1 is KGHSH, CDR2 LQKENI. The CDR3 loop reads CASSSSLEIDRGEYF. As DNA, the CDR3 is TGTGCCAGCTCCTCCTCACTTGAAATCGACAGGGGAGAGTACTTC.

This chain connects TRBV5-1 to TRBJ2-3; D uncertain. The germline V and J ends were trimmed by 0 bases and 6 bases, with 5 bases remaining between them. Germline CDR1 is SGHRS and CDR2 is YFSETQ. This CDR3 region has 12 residues. The CDR3 DNA reads as TGCGCCAGCAGCTTGGGGAGCGATACGCAGTATTTT. Protein sequence: CASSLGSDTQYF.

Many counts were recorded for this clone. The gene calls are TRBV5-1 and TRBJ2-3; D may be TRBD1 (6 bases). V lost 4 bases and J 4 bases, leaving 22 bases between the germline ends. This CDR3 spans 17 amino acids. In germline, CDR1 is SGHRS, CDR2 YFSETQ. This CDR3 reads CASSPSAAGALPDTQYF. The CDR3 region has the DNA TGCGCCAGCAGCCCATCAGCGGCAGGGGCTTTGCCAGATACGCAGTATTTT.

The rearrangement links TRBV11-3 to TRBJ2-1; 10 bases match TRBD1. The CDR3 extends over 16 amino acids. The V gene's germline CDR1 is SGHNT and CDR2 YENEEA. The V segment lost 2 bases and the J segment 2 bases; nucleotides outside the gene matches: 3. The DNA for the CDR3 is TGTGCCAGCAGCTTATCCGGGACAGGGGCCTACAATGAGCAGTTCTTC. Its translation is CASSLSGTGAYNEQFF.

The J gene is TRBJ2-2, the V gene TRBV14; 8 nucleotides agree with TRBD2. V shed 4 bases, J shed 4 bases, and the junction held 5 bases outside the gene matches. There are 15 residues in the CDR3. The germline V gene has CDR1 SGHDN and CDR2 FVKESK. CDR3 DNA sequence: TGTGCCAGCAGCCGTCGTCGGGAGGGCACCGGGGAGCTGTTTTTT. Its protein is CASSRRREGTGELFF.

This chain links TRBV6-6 with TRBJ2-7; 9 positions match TRBD1. Trimming cost V 4 bases and J 3 bases; bases outside gene matches: 10. Germline CDR1 and CDR2: MNHNY and SVGAGI (reference sequence). The CDR3 sequence is 16 residues long. The CDR3 nucleotides read TGTGCCAGCAGTTCGGGCGGTGGACAGGGGTTCTACGAGCAGTACTTC. Translating it yields CASSSGGGQGFYEQYF.

This clone occurred once. The genes are TRBV6-6 and TRBJ2-3, with 7 bases fitting TRBD2. CDR1 MNHNY and CDR2 SVGAGI come from the germline V gene (reference sequence). With V trimmed by 8 bases and J by 3 bases, 5 bases remained unmatched. This CDR3 has 13 amino acids. The CDR3 reads CASRLAATDTQYF. The CDR3 bases are TGTGCCAGCCGACTAGCAGCAACAGATACGCAGTATTTT.

This rearrangement joins TRBV9 to TRBJ2-3, with 11 bases matching TRBD2. Germline CDR1 and CDR2: SGDLS and YYNGEE. CDR3 size: 18 residues. The J segment lost 2 bases and the V segment lost 3 bases, leaving 11 bases of the junction unmatched. Here the CDR3 reads CASSAGLAERSSTDTQYF. CDR3 in DNA: TGTGCCAGCAGCGCGGGACTAGCGGAGAGGAGTTCCACAGATACGCAGTATTTT.

The chain uses TRBV5-6 and TRBJ2-4, with a tentative D call TRBD1 (7 bases). V lost 3 bases and J lost 9, with 22 bases in between. Germline CDR1 reads SGHDT; CDR2 reads YYEEEE. The CDR3 is made up of 16 amino acids. The CDR3 spells CASSSLGPGGDSIQYF. The CDR3 region has the DNA TGTGCCAGCAGCTCTCTAGGGCCGGGCGGGGACAGCATTCAGTACTTC.

J is TRBJ2-1 and V is TRBV28; 9 positions agree with TRBD2. Germline lookup yields CDR1 MDHEN and CDR2 SYDVKM. The CDR3 extends over 15 amino acids. V lost 6 bases and J lost 10; bases outside the gene matches: 13. CDR3 sequence reads: CASSLLGGRGYEQFF. The CDR3 DNA reads as TGTGCCAGCAGCCTTCTGGGCGGGAGGGGTTACGAGCAGTTCTTC.

The V and J genes are TRBV27 and TRBJ2-3; D not resolved. This CDR3 has 16 amino acids. The ends were cut back, 4 bases at V and 3 bases at J, with 17 bases in the middle. CDR1 is MNHEY and CDR2 is SMNVEV in the germline V gene (reference sequence). The CDR3 loop reads CASSSPRGDGTDTQYF. The CDR3 region has the DNA TGTGCCAGCAGTTCCCCCCGCGGCGATGGGACAGATACGCAGTATTTT.